The 14 T cell receptor beta chains presented below share a single source sample, sequenced in a study of response to subunit inactivated influenza vaccine. A single record per CDR3 protein comes from TCRdb applying MiXCR to the RT-PCR reads. This sample has over 650,000 distinct CDR3 sequences, with under 20% found just once. The sample here was PBMCs from blood, taken approximately 5 days after vaccination. The receptor set was obtained from a man over 45 who received an inactivated influenza vaccine.

This clonotype was detected a few times. The chain uses TRBV6-2 or TRBV6-3 and TRBJ1-1; D ambiguous. The CDR3 is made up of 13 amino acids. Germline V CDR1 and CDR2: MNHEY, SVGEGT. Trimming shortened V by 7 bases and J by 0 bases, and 9 bases separated the two germline ends. The CDR3 reads CASTDRMNTEAFF. CDR3 DNA sequence: TGTGCCAGCACCGATAGGATGAACACTGAAGCTTTCTTT.

The rearrangement uses TRBV20-1 and TRBJ1-5; 8 positions match TRBD1. From germline, CDR1 is DFQATT and CDR2 SNEGSKA (reference sequence). J gave up 7 bases and V 6 bases, and 8 bases lay outside the gene matches. The CDR3 spans 13 residues. The CDR3 DNA follows: TGCAGTGCCAAGACAGGGGCGGCCCAGCCCCAGCATTTT. Translated: CSAKTGAAQPQHF.

The chain combines TRBV6-2 or TRBV6-3 with TRBJ2-5; 13 bases match TRBD2. The CDR3 is 14 amino acids. V lost 10 bases to trimming and J lost 13 bases; unmatched junction nucleotides: 15. Germline V CDR1 and CDR2: MNHEY, SVGEGT. The CDR3 region has the DNA TGTGCCACCTCCCAAGGGACTAGCGGGGCCTACTGGTACTTC. Amino acid sequence: CATSQGTSGAYWYF.

This clonotype was seen a few times. The chain couples TRBV5-1 to TRBJ1-2, with 8 bases aligning to TRBD1. This CDR3 has 13 residues. V dropped 6 bases and J dropped 8; count of bases not matched to a gene: 9. The V gene's germline CDR1 is SGHRS and CDR2 YFSETQ. The CDR3 spells CASNNQGAGGYTF. CDR3 DNA sequence: TGCGCCAGCAACAACCAGGGGGCTGGAGGCTACACCTTC.

This clonotype was seen ten or more times. V usage is TRBV29-1 and J usage is TRBJ2-7; TRBD1 aligns across 11 bases. The CDR3 is 13 amino acids. Germline loops: CDR1 SQVTM, CDR2 ANQGSEA. V lost 6 bases and J lost 5; bases outside the gene matches: 6. This CDR3 is CSVLGDRGNEQYF. The CDR3 coding sequence is TGCAGCGTCCTTGGGGACAGGGGGAACGAGCAGTACTTC.

This clonotype was observed a handful of times. The chain links TRBV4-1 to TRBJ2-4, with D uncertain. Germline V lookup: CDR1 MGHRA, CDR2 YSYEKL. CDR3 length: 12 amino acids. The ends were cut back, 0 bases at V and 7 bases at J, with 4 bases in the middle. CDR3 residues: CASSQDWNIQYF. CDR3 nucleotide sequence: TGCGCCAGCAGCCAAGATTGGAACATTCAGTACTTC.

This clonotype was found a few times. V and J are TRBV20-1 and TRBJ2-4, with TRBD1 matching 7 bases. Germline V CDR1 and CDR2: DFQATT, SNEGSKA (reference sequence). There are 18 residues in the CDR3. V was clipped by 6 bases and J by 2 bases; unmatched bases: 19. DNA of the CDR3: TGCAGTGCCCCCCAGAGGAGTAGATTGACAGGGACCAAAAACATTCAGTACTTC. Encoded protein: CSAPQRSRLTGTKNIQYF.

This clonotype was observed at least ten times. The V call is TRBV7-9, the J call TRBJ2-2, with a possible D match to TRBD2 (5 bases). V lost 0 bases and J 7 bases, leaving 15 bases between the germline ends. The CDR3 loop spans 16 amino acids. Germline V gene data show CDR1 as SEHNR and CDR2 as FQNEAQ (reference sequence). The CDR3 spells CASSLARTSKDGELFF. The CDR3 nucleotides read TGTGCCAGCAGCTTAGCCCGTACTAGTAAGGACGGGGAGCTGTTTTTT.

The chain is built from TRBV10-3 and TRBJ1-1, with D unresolved. This CDR3 is 11 amino acids long. Germline V gene sequence: CDR1 ENHRY, CDR2 SYGVKD. The V end lost 11 bases, the J end lost 2 bases, and 9 bases lay between the germline ends. CDR3 bases: TGTGCCGCCATATCTAACACTGAAGCTTTCTTT. Protein product: CAAISNTEAFF.

The chain couples TRBV7-3 to TRBJ2-1, with 8 bases aligning to TRBD1. Germline assignment: CDR1 SGHTA and CDR2 FQGTGA. V was clipped by 5 bases and J by 3 bases; unmatched bases: 9. This CDR3 spans 16 amino acids. The CDR3 is CASSARQGSLYNEQFF. In nucleotides, the CDR3 is TGTGCCAGCAGCGCTCGACAGGGGTCACTCTACAATGAGCAGTTCTTC.

Regarding this clonotype: A much larger clone lies a single base off, so this may be a read error. This chain connects TRBV12-3 or TRBV12-4 to TRBJ2-5; D assignment may be TRBD1 or TRBD2 (5 bases each). CDR3 length: 14 amino acids. The CDR3 reads CTSSAGTLQETQYF. As DNA, the CDR3 is TGTACCAGCAGTGCCGGGACGCTCCAAGAGACCCAGTACTTC.

The chain uses TRBV7-9 and TRBJ1-2, with unresolved D. CDR1 is SEHNR, CDR2 FQNEAQ, per germline (reference sequence). Trimming removed 3 bases from V and 4 bases from J, with 9 bases in between. CDR3 size: 13 residues. The CDR3 bases are TGTGCCAGCAGCTTTCACCAGCCCTATGGCTACACCTTC. Protein sequence: CASSFHQPYGYTF. The complete variable domain, with remaining parts taken from reference TRBV7-9 and TRBJ1-2, reads DTGVSQNPRHKITKRGQNVTFRCDPISEHNRLYWYRQTLGQGPEFLTYFQNEAQLEKSRLLSDRFSAERPKGSFSTLEIQRTEQGDSAMYLCASSFHQPYGYTFGSGTRLTVV.

This clonotype appeared a few times. V usage is TRBV7-9 and J usage is TRBJ2-2; D may be TRBD1 (5 bases). CDR3 length: 12 residues. Trimming shortened V by 5 bases and J by 7 bases, and 8 bases separated the two germline ends. CDR1 and CDR2 (germline): SEHNR, FQNEAQ (reference sequence). CDR3 DNA: TGTGCCAGCAGCGTCAGGGTCGGGGAGCTGTTTTTT. Its protein is CASSVRVGELFF.

This CDR3 reads CASSKTGSLGYTQYF. CDR3 DNA: TGCGCCAGCAGTAAGACAGGGTCTCTCGGTTATACGCAGTATTTT. The chain recombines TRBV5-1 with TRBJ2-3; the match to TRBD1 covers 7 bases. V trimming: 5 bases; J trimming: 7 bases; junction bases outside the gene matches: 13. The CDR3 runs 15 residues. CDR1 is SGHRS and CDR2 is YFSETQ in the germline V gene.